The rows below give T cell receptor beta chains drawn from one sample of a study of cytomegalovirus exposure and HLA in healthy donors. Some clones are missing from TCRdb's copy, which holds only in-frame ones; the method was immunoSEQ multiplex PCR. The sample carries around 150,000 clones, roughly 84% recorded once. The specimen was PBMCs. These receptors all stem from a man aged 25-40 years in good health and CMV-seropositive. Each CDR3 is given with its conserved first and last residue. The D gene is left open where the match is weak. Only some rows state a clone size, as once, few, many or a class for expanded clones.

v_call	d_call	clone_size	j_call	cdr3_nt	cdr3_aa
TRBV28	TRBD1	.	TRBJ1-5	TGTGCCAGCAGTTCCTATGGACAGGGGCCTAGCAATCAGCCCCAGCATTTT	CASSSYGQGPSNQPQHF
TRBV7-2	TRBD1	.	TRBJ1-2	TGTGCCAGCAGCTTCCGGACGGGGGACAGTGCTGGTGGCTACACCTTC	CASSFRTGDSAGGYTF
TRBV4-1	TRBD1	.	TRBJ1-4	TGCGCCAGCAGCCATCCCCAACGGGACAGGAGGAATGAAAAACTGTTTTTT	CASSHPQRDRRNEKLFF
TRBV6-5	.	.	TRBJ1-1	TGTGCCACAACTAATCTAGGCATAAACACTGAAGCTTTCTTT	CATTNLGINTEAFF
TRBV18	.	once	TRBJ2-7	TGTGCCAGCTCACCACCGAGTCAGGGGGGCTACGAGCAGTACTTC	CASSPPSQGGYEQYF
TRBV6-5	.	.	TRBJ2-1	TGTGCCAGCAGCCCCATAGGAGGAAGAAATGAGCAGTTCTTC	CASSPIGGRNEQFF
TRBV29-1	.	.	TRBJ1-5	TGCAGCGTACAGGGCGCAGGTCAGCCCCAGCATTTT	CSVQGAGQPQHF
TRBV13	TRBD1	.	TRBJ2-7	TGTGCCAGCAGCTTACGACAGGGGTTCTCCTACGAGCAGTACTTC	CASSLRQGFSYEQYF
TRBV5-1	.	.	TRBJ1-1	TGCGCCAGCAGCGTTAGGGGCGAGAACACTGAAGCTTTCTTT	CASSVRGENTEAFF
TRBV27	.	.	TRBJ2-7	TGTGCCAGCAGTCACACAGGGTTGGACTCCTACGAGCAGTACTTC	CASSHTGLDSYEQYF
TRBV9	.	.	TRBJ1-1	TGTGCCAGCAGCGTAGACGGGGGGCGGGCCACTGAAGCTTTCTTT	CASSVDGGRATEAFF
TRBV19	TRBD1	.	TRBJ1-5	TGTGCCAGTAGTGTCGGACAGGGGTTCGGGCAGCCCCAGCATTTT	CASSVGQGFGQPQHF
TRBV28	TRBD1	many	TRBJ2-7	TGTGCCAGCAATCCCGGGACAGGGGTGTCCTACGAGCAGTACTTC	CASNPGTGVSYEQYF
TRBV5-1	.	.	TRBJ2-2	TGCGCCAGCAGCTTTGAGGAGAAGAGGACCGGGGAGCTGTTTTTT	CASSFEEKRTGELFF
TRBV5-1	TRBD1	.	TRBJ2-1	TGCGCCAGCAGCTGGGACAGCCAGCCGGGCAATGAGCAGTTCTTC	CASSWDSQPGNEQFF
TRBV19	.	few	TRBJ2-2	TGTGCCAGTACCCGGAGGCCCCGGGCCGACACCGGGGAGCTGTTTTTT	CASTRRPRADTGELFF
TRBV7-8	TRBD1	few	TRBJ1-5	TGTGCCAGCAGCCCGGACAGGGACCAGCCCCAGCATTTT	CASSPDRDQPQHF
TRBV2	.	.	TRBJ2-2	TGTGCCAGCAGTGGTCAGGGGTTCACCGGGGAGCTGTTTTTT	CASSGQGFTGELFF
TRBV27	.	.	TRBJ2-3	TGTGCCAGCAGACGGGGACTGCAGAGGGCAGATACGCAGTATTTT	CASRRGLQRADTQYF
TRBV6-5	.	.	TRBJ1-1	TGTGCCAGCACCAAGGGGTATGAAGCTTTCTTT	CASTKGYEAFF
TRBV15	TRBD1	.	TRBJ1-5	TGTGCCACCAGCAGAGATTTACAGGGGGATCAGCCCCAGCATTTT	CATSRDLQGDQPQHF
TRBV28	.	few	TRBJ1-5	TGTGCCAGCAGTTTAGGAGTCAGCAATCAGCCCCAGCATTTT	CASSLGVSNQPQHF
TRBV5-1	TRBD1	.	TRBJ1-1	TGCGCCAGCAGCTTGGTGGGGACAGGGTACACTGAAGCTTTCTTT	CASSLVGTGYTEAFF
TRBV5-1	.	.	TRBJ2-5	TGCGCCAGCAGCTTGGCTCAGGGCCAAGAGACCCAGTACTTC	CASSLAQGQETQYF